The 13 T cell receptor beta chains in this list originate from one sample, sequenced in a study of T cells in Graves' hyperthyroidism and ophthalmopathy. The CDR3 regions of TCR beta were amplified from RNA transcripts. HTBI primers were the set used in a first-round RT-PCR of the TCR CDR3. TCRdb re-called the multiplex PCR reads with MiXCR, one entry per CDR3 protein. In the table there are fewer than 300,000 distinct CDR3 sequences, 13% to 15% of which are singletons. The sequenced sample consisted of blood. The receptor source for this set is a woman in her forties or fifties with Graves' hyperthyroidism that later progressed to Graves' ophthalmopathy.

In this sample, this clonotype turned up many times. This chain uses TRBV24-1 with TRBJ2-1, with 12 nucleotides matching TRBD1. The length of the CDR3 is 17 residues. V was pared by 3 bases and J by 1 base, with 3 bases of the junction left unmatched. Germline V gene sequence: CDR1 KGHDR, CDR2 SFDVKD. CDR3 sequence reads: CATSDGDRGRSYNEQFF. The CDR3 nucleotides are TGTGCCACCAGTGATGGGGACAGGGGGCGATCCTACAATGAGCAGTTCTTC.

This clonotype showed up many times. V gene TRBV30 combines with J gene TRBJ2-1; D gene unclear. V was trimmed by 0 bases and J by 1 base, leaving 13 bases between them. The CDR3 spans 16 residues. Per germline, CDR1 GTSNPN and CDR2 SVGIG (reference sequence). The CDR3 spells CAWSVPLAKSYNEQFF. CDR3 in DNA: TGTGCCTGGAGTGTACCCCTGGCTAAATCCTACAATGAGCAGTTCTTC.

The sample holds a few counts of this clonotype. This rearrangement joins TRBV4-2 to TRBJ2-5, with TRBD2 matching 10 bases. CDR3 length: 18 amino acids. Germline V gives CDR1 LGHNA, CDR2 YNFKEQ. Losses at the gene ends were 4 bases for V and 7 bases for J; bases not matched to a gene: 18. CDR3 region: CASSPQKTSGTRGLTQYF. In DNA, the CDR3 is TGTGCCAGCAGCCCGCAGAAAACTAGCGGGACCCGAGGTTTGACCCAGTACTTC.

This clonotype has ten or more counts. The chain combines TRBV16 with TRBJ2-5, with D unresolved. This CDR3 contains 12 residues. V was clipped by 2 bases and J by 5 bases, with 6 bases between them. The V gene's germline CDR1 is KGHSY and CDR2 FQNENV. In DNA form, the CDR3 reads TGTGCCAGCAGCCAAAGCGTCGAGACCCAGTACTTC. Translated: CASSQSVETQYF.

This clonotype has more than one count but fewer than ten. CDR3 sequence reads: CASSQVHTDTQYF. In DNA form, the CDR3 reads TGCGCCAGCAGCCAAGTCCACACAGATACGCAGTATTTT. J is TRBJ2-3 and V is TRBV4-1; D uncertain. The CDR3 is 13 residues long. V gave up 1 base and J gave up 2 bases, with 4 bases separating them. CDR1 and CDR2 from the germline V gene are MGHRA and YSYEKL.

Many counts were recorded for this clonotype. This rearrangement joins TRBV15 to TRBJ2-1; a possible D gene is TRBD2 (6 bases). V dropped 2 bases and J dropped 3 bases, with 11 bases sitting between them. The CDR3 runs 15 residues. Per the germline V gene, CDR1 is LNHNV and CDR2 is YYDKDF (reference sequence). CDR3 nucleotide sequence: TGTGCCACCAGCAGACCGGGACTGGACTACAATGAGCAGTTCTTC. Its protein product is CATSRPGLDYNEQFF.

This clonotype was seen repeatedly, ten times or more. The chain's CDR3 is CASSFEGPKGSYEQYF. The CDR3 region has the DNA TGTGCCAGCAGCTTCGAAGGGCCTAAGGGGTCCTACGAGCAGTACTTC. J is TRBJ2-7 and V is TRBV11-1; a weak D match, TRBD1 (5 bases). The CDR3 totals 16 residues. V lost 3 bases and J lost 1, with 16 bases in between. The germline V gene has CDR1 SGHAT and CDR2 FQDESV (reference sequence).

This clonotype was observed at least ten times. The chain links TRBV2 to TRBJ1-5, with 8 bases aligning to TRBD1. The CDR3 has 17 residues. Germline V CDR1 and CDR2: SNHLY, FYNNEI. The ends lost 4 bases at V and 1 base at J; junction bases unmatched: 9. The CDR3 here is CASSVTQGASSNQPQHF. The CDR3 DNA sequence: TGTGCCAGCAGTGTAACCCAGGGGGCATCGAGCAATCAGCCCCAGCATTTT.

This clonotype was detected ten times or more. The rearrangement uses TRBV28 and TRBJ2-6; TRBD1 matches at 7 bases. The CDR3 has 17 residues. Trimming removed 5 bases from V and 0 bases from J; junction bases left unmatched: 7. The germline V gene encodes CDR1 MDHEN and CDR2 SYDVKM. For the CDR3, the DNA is TGTGCCAGCAGTCTGGGACAGACCAACTCTGGGGCCAACGTCCTGACTTTC. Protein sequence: CASSLGQTNSGANVLTF.

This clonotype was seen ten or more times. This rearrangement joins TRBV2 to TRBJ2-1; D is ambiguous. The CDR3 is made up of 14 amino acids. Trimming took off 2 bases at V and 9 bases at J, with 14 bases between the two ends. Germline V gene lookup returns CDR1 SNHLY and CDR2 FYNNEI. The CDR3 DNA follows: TGTGCCAGCAGTGAACACCAAGGTTGGTCTGAGCAGTTCTTC. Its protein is CASSEHQGWSEQFF.

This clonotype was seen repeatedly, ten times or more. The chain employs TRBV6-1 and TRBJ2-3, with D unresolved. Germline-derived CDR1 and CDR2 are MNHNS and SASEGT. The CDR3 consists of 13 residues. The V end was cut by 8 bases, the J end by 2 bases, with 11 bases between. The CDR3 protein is CASGPRDTDTQYF. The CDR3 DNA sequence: TGTGCCAGCGGCCCGCGCGACACAGATACGCAGTATTTT.

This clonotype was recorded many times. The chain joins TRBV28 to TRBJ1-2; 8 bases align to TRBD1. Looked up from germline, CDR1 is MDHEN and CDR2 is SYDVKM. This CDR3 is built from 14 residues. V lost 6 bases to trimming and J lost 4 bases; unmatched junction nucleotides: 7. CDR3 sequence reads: CASRTTGGSYGYTF. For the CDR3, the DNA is TGTGCCAGCAGAACAACAGGGGGGAGCTATGGCTACACCTTC.

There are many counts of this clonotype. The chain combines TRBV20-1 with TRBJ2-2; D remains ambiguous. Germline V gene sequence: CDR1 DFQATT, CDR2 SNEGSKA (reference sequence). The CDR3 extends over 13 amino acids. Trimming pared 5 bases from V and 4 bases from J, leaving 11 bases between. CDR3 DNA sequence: TGCAGTGCTTCATATGGGTCCACCGGGGAGCTGTTTTTT. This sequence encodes CSASYGSTGELFF.